This T cell receptor beta chain was identified during a study of T cell responses to AZD1222 COVID-19 vaccine. Pooled in the analysis were second doses at about 4 or about 12 weeks. Study-wide findings and caveats: Per reports, nearly half of all spike-specific TCRs target regions that are unmutated in variants. Most donors were white British, females outnumbered males, and clonal diversity was possibly underestimated.

In germline, CDR1 is ENHRY, CDR2 SYGVKD. The CDR3 totals 13 residues. The V and J ends lost 6 bases and 5 bases respectively, with 14 bases between them. TCRdb keeps only in-frame clones here, not all; method: immunoSEQ multiplex PCR. The data contain 150,000 or so clones, 90% to 95% of them singletons. Points on this clone: Its cognate antigen is unknown.

The receptor was derived from an adult who received the AZD1222 COVID-19 vaccine. The chain joins TRBV10-3 to TRBJ2-7; D may match TRBD1 or TRBD2 (7 bases each). Material: peripheral blood, obtained 28 days after the second AZD1222 dose. CDR3 sequence (DNA): TGTGCCATCAGGCCAGGGGGGGGCGACGAGCAGTACTTC. This translates into CAIRPGGGDEQYF.